This T cell receptor (beta chain) was identified during a study of graft-versus-host responses after intestinal transplantation. Study-level background: Transplant types were multivisceral, liver-intestinal, or isolated intestinal. Tacrolimus plus steroids were given to all recipients for around three years, preceded by anti-thymocyte globulin induction.

About this clone itself: Antigen: not known.

Data came from immunoSEQ multiplex PCR; TCRdb stores just in-frame clones and leaves some out. Of fewer than 110,000 clones in the sample, approximately 88% are singletons; the top ten hold over 0.55%. Study-level results: The recipient marrow held GvH clones, and some of them showed up first in ileum or blood. Graft-donor T cell macrochimerism coincided with high graft-versus-host to host-versus-graft clonal ratios in allografts.

CDR3 size: 10 residues. The germline V gene encodes CDR1 SNHLY and CDR2 FYNNEI. Trimming stripped 7 bases from V and 5 bases from J, with 5 bases between. This specimen consisted of unstimulated CD4+ T cells sorted from spleen or lymph node cells, obtained before transplant. The TCR was taken from a human donor who was the organ donor for an intestinal transplant. The chain combines TRBV2 with TRBJ2-5; D remains unclear. CDR3 in amino acids: CASTMETQYF. The CDR3 DNA sequence: TGTGCCAGCACGATGGAGACCCAGTACTTC. Full variable domain (remainder filled in from reference TRBV2 and TRBJ2-5): EPEVTQTPSHQVTQMGQEVILRCVPISNHLYFYWYRQILGQKVEFLVSFYNNEISEKSEIFDDQFSVERPDGSNFTLKIRSTKLEDSAMYFCASTMETQYFGPGTRLLVL.